Listed below are T cell receptor beta chains from one sample, sequenced in a study of T cells in Graves' hyperthyroidism and ophthalmopathy. Using its own MiXCR run on the multiplex PCR reads, TCRdb lists one record per CDR3 protein. In the table there are about 720,000 distinct CDR3 sequences, around 15% of which are singletons. Specimen: blood. The source of these receptors is a man aged 18 to 35 with Graves' hyperthyroidism. CDR3s include the opening cysteine and the closing phenylalanine or tryptophan. The D gene is left open where the match is weak. Clone size is given for some rows only: seen once, a few or many times, or a class if the clone is expanded.

v_call	j_call	d_call	clone_size	cdr3_nt	cdr3_aa
TRBV2	TRBJ2-5	.	many	TGTGCCAGCAGTGAAAGATTCTTTAGTCAGGGGAAACAGTACTTC	CASSERFFSQGKQYF
TRBV6-1	TRBJ1-1	TRBD1	few	TGTGCCAGCAGCGATCCAGGGGGCGGTTATGCTGAAGCTTTCTTT	CASSDPGGGYAEAFF
TRBV5-1	TRBJ2-2	TRBD2	.	TGCGCCAGCAGCCAAGGAACCAGCGGGGCGGGCACCGGGGAGCTGTTTTTT	CASSQGTSGAGTGELFF
TRBV7-9	TRBJ2-3	TRBD2	many	TGTGCCAGCAGCTCTTTTTCTAGCGGGAGCCGCACAGATACGCAGTATTTT	CASSSFSSGSRTDTQYF
TRBV12-3/TRBV12-4	TRBJ2-5	.	.	TGTGCCAGCAGTTTATTTGGGCACGAAGAGACCCAGTACTTC	CASSLFGHEETQYF
TRBV6-5	TRBJ2-7	.	.	TGTGCCAGCAGTTACTCGAGGCTAGCGCTCTCCTACGAGCAGTACTTC	CASSYSRLALSYEQYF
TRBV12-3/TRBV12-4	TRBJ2-1	.	many	TGTGCCACCAGGGGATCCCACTACAATGAGCAGTTCTTC	CATRGSHYNEQFF
TRBV10-3	TRBJ2-7	.	.	TGTGCCACCGCTGGGGCAGGGGAGGGCTACGAGCCGTACTTC	CATAGAGEGYEPYF
TRBV13	TRBJ2-2	.	.	TGTGCCAGCAGCTTAGAAACAGCAAACACCGGGGAGCTGTTTTTT	CASSLETANTGELFF
TRBV5-5	TRBJ2-7	.	.	TGTGCCAGCAGCTTGGAGGGAATCTACGAGCAGTACTTC	CASSLEGIYEQYF
TRBV20-1	TRBJ2-2	.	.	TGCAGTGCTCTAGGGGGCGGGACGCGGACCGGGGAGCTGTTTTTT	CSALGGGTRTGELFF
TRBV27	TRBJ1-1	TRBD1	many	TGTGCCAGCAGTCTAGAACAGGGGGTTAACACTGAAGCTTTCTTT	CASSLEQGVNTEAFF
TRBV2	TRBJ2-7	TRBD1	many	TGTGCCAGCATTCAGACCAGGGGGCCTGGGCGCTACGAGCAGTACTTC	CASIQTRGPGRYEQYF
TRBV6-1	TRBJ2-5	TRBD1	.	TGTGCCAGCAGTACGCGGGACAGGGAGACCCAGTACTTC	CASSTRDRETQYF
TRBV12-3/TRBV12-4	TRBJ2-3	.	many	TGTGCCAGCAGTACGGGACTGGAGGGGCAGTATTTT	CASSTGLEGQYF
TRBV6-2/TRBV6-3	TRBJ2-3	TRBD1	many	TGTGCCAGCAGCTCTCCGGGACAGTCGGATACGCAGTATTTT	CASSSPGQSDTQYF
TRBV19	TRBJ1-6	TRBD1	.	TGTGCCAGTAGTGCACGACAGGGAATGAATTCACCCCTCCACTTT	CASSARQGMNSPLHF
TRBV6-1	TRBJ2-7	.	.	TGTGCCAGCACTAAACGATCGGGGGGAGGGGGACACGAGCAGTACTTC	CASTKRSGGGGHEQYF
TRBV7-9	TRBJ2-6	.	many	TGTGCCAGCAGCATGACGGTAGGAGCCAACGTCCTGACTTTC	CASSMTVGANVLTF
TRBV30	TRBJ1-5	.	few	TGTGCCTGGAACGGACAAGCCGATCAGCCCCAGCATTTT	CAWNGQADQPQHF
TRBV24-1	TRBJ1-1	TRBD1	few	TGTGCCACCAGTGATACCGGGACAGGGGACACTGAAGCTTTCTTT	CATSDTGTGDTEAFF
TRBV19	TRBJ2-2	.	.	TGTGCCAGCATCGTAACGAACACCGGGGAGCTGTTTTTT	CASIVTNTGELFF
TRBV19	TRBJ2-3	.	few	TGTGCCAGTAGTCCAACGACAGGTTTTCCCACAGATACGCAGTATTTT	CASSPTTGFPTDTQYF
TRBV11-2	TRBJ2-5	.	many	TGTGCCAGCAGCTATAGGGGGGACCAGTACTTC	CASSYRGDQYF
TRBV12-3/TRBV12-4	TRBJ1-5	.	few	TGTGCCAGCAGTTTAATATACGGGGGGAACAATCAGCCCCAGCATTTT	CASSLIYGGNNQPQHF
TRBV29-1	TRBJ2-7	.	.	TGCAGCGCTGCACCTAGCTCATCCGGCGAGCAGTACTTC	CSAAPSSSGEQYF